The clone carrying this T cell receptor (beta chain) was seen ten or more times. These data originate in a study of neurological immune-mediated disorders. The CDR3 length is 15 residues. Germline V CDR1 and CDR2: SGHDN, FVKESK. Trimming cost V 5 bases and J 5 bases; bases outside gene matches: 9. TCRdb itself ran the 5' RACE reads through MiXCR, one entry per CDR3 protein. Here the sample spans tens of thousands of distinct CDR3 sequences, under 4.5% being singletons. Described time point: longitudinal time-point 3. The sample comprised PBMCs. The TCR originated in a woman aged 55 to 70 with multiple sclerosis. This chain links TRBV14 with TRBJ2-3; 8 nucleotides align to TRBD1. The CDR3 DNA follows: TGTGCCAGCAGCGAATGGACAGGGACGGTAGATACGCAGTATTTT. It encodes CASSEWTGTVDTQYF.